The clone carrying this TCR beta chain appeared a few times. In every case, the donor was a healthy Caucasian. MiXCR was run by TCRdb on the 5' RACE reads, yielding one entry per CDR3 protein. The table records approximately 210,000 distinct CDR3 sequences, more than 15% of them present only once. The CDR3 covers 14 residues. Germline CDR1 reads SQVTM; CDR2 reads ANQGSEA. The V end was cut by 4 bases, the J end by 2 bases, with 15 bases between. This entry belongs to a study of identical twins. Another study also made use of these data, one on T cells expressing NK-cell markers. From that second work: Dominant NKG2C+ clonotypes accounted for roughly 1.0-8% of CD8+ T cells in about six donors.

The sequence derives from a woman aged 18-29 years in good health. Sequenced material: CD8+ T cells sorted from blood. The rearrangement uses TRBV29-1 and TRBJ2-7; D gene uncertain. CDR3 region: CSVGAGVRPYEQYF. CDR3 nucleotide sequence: TGCAGCGTTGGGGCTGGTGTGCGTCCCTACGAGCAGTACTTC.